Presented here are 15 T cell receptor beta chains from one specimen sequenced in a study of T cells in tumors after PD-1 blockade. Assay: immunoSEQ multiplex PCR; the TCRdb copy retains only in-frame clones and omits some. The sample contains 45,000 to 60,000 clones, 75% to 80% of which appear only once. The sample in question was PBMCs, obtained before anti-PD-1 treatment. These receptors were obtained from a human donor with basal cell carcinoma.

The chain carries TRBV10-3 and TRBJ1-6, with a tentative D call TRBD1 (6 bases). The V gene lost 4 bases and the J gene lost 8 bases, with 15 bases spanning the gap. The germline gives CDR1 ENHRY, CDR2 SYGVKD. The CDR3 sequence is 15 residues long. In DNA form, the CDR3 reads TGTGCCATCAGTGGAGGGGGACGTTTGGATTCACCCCTCCACTTT. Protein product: CAISGGGRLDSPLHF.

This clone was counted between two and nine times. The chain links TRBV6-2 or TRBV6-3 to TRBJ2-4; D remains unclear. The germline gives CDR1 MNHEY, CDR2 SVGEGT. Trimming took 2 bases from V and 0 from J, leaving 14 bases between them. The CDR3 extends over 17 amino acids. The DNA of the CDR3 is TGTGCCAGCAGTTACCTGGTTGGCGGACCAGCCAAAAACATTCAGTACTTC. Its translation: CASSYLVGGPAKNIQYF.

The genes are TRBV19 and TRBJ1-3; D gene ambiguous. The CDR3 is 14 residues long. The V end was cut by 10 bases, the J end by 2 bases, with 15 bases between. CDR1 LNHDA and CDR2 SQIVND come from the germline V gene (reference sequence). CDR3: CATAPARAGNTIYF. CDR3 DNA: TGTGCCACCGCACCGGCCAGAGCTGGAAACACCATATATTTT.

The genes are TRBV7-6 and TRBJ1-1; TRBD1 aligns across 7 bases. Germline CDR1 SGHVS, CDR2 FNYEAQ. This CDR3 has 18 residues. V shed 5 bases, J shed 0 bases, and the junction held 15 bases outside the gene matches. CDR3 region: CASSPGRGQGIMNTEAFF. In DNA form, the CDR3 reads TGTGCCAGCAGCCCCGGGAGGGGGCAGGGGATCATGAACACTGAAGCTTTCTTT.

In nucleotides, the CDR3 is TGTGCCAGCAGCCGGGGACTAGCGGGGGGCACAGATACGCAGTATTTT. It specifies CASSRGLAGGTDTQYF. The V and J genes are TRBV5-4 and TRBJ2-3, with TRBD2 matching 14 bases. Germline CDR1 reads SGHNT; CDR2 reads YYREEE (reference sequence). Trimming cost V 4 bases and J 1 base; bases outside gene matches: 2. The CDR3 is 16 residues long.

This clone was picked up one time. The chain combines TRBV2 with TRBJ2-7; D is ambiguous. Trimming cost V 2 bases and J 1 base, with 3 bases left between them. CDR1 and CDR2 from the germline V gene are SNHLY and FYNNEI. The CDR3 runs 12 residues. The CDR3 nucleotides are TGTGCCAGCAGTGAAAGGTCCTACGAGCAGTACTTC. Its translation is CASSERSYEQYF.

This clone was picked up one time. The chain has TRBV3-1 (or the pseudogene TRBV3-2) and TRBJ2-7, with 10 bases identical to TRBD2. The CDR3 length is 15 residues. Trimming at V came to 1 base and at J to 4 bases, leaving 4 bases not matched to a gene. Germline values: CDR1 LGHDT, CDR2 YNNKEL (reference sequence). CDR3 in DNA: TGTGCCAGCAGCCAAGGTTCTAGCGGGAGATACGAGCAGTACTTC. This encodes CASSQGSSGRYEQYF.

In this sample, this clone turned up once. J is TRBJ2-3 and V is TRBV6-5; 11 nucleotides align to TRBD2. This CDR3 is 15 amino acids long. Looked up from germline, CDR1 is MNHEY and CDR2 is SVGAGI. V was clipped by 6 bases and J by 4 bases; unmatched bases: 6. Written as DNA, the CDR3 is TGTGCCAGCAGGCAAAGTAGCGGGAGGGCAGATACGCAGTATTTT. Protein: CASRQSSGRADTQYF.

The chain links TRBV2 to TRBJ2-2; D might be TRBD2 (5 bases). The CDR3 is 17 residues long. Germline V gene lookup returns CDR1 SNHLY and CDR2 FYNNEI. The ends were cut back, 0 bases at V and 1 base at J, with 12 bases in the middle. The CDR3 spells CASSEAEEEGNTGELFF. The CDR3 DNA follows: TGTGCCAGCAGTGAAGCAGAGGAAGAGGGGAACACCGGGGAGCTGTTTTTT. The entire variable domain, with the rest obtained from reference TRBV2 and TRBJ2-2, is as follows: EPEVTQTPSHQVTQMGQEVILRCVPISNHLYFYWYRQILGQKVEFLVSFYNNEISEKSEIFDDQFSVERPDGSNFTLKIRSTKLEDSAMYFCASSEAEEEGNTGELFFGEGSRLTVL.

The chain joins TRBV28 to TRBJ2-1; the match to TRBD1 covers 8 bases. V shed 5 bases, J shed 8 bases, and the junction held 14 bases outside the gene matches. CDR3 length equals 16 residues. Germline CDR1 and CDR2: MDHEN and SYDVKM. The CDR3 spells CASSAFSGQGADEQFF. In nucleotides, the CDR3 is TGTGCCAGCAGTGCATTTTCAGGACAGGGTGCGGATGAGCAGTTCTTC.

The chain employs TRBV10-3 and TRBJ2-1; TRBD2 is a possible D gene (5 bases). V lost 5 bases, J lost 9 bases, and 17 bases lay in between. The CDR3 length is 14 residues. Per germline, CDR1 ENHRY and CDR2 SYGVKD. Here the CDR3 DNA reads TGTGCCATCAGTCCTGAGGGTTCCCTCAGTGAGCAGTTCTTC. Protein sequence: CAISPEGSLSEQFF.

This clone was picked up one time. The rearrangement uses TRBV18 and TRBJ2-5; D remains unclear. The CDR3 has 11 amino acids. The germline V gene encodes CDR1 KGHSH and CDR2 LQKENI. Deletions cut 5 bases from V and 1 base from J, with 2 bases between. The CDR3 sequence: CASSSQETQYF. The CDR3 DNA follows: TGTGCCAGCTCATCCCAAGAGACCCAGTACTTC.

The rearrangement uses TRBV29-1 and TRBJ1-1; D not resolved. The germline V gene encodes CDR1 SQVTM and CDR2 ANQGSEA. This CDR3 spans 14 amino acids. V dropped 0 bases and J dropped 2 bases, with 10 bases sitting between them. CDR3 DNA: TGCAGCGTTGAAGATAAGGGTTCAAACACTGAAGCTTTCTTT. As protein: CSVEDKGSNTEAFF.

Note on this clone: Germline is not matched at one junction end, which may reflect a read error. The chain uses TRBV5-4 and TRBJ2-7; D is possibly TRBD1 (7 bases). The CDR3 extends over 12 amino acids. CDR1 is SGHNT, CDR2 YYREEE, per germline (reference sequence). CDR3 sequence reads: CASSQGGYGQYF. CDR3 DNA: TGTGCCAGCAGCCAGGGGGGCTACGGGCAGTACTTC.

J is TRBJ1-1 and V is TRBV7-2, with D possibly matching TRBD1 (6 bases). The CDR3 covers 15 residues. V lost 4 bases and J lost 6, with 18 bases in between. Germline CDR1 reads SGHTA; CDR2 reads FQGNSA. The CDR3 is CASSSRRGAVAEAFF. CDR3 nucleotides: TGTGCCAGCAGCTCTAGGCGGGGGGCGGTGGCTGAAGCTTTCTTT.